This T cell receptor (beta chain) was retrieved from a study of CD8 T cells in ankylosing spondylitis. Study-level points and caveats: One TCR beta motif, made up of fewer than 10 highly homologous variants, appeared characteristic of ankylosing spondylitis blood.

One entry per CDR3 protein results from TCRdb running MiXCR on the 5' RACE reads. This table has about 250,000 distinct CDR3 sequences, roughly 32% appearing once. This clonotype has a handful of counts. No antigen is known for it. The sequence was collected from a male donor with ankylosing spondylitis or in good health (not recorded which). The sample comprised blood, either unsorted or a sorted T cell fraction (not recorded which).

DNA of the CDR3: TGCAGTGCTTTCCGGACAGAGAACACTGAAGCTTTCTTT. This codes for CSAFRTENTEAFF. This chain joins TRBV20-1 and TRBJ1-1; D perhaps matches TRBD1 (6 bases). Deletions cut 5 bases from V and 1 base from J, with 11 bases between. The CDR3 runs to 13 residues. Germline CDR1 reads DFQATT; CDR2 reads SNEGSKA (reference sequence).